Shown below are 13 T cell receptor beta chains from a single sample sequenced in a study of blood T cell repertoires in COVID-19. Method: immunoSEQ multiplex PCR; TCRdb's copy keeps in-frame clones and lacks some. The sample lists some 210,000 clones, roughly nine tenths occurring once. The specimen sequenced was peripheral blood. These receptors were obtained from a man in his sixties who had recovered from COVID-19.

As DNA, the CDR3 is TGCAGTGCTTTAGCCAATGAGCAGTTCTTC. Translating gives CSALANEQFF. This chain joins TRBV20-1 and TRBJ2-1; D not certain. V lost 5 bases and J 6 bases, leaving 5 bases between the germline ends. The germline gives CDR1 DFQATT, CDR2 SNEGSKA (reference sequence). This CDR3 is 10 amino acids long.

V and J are TRBV10-2 and TRBJ1-1; 7 bases agree with TRBD1. V was clipped by 8 bases and J by 1 base; unmatched bases: 1. This CDR3 region has 12 residues. Germline values: CDR1 WSHSY, CDR2 SAAADI. CDR3 in amino acids: CASQGENTEAFF. CDR3 DNA: TGCGCCAGCCAGGGGGAGAACACTGAAGCTTTCTTT.

V usage is TRBV3-1 (or the pseudogene TRBV3-2) and J usage is TRBJ2-1; 10 bases line up with TRBD2. CDR1 LGHDT and CDR2 YNNKEL come from the germline V gene (reference sequence). The CDR3 is made up of 20 amino acids. V trimming: 2 bases; J trimming: 0 bases; junction bases outside the gene matches: 13. The CDR3 sequence is CASSQKREREGRSSYNEQFF. CDR3 bases: TGTGCCAGCAGCCAAAAGCGGGAGCGGGAGGGCCGTAGCTCCTACAATGAGCAGTTCTTC.

This chain uses TRBV5-1 with TRBJ2-5; 12 bases agree with TRBD2. This CDR3 region has 17 residues. After removal of 0 bases from V and 2 bases from J, the junction contained 5 bases not matched to a gene. In germline, CDR1 is SGHRS, CDR2 YFSETQ. CDR3 protein: CASSLGGLAGLQETQYF. The CDR3 bases are TGCGCCAGCAGCTTGGGGGGACTAGCGGGCCTACAAGAGACCCAGTACTTC.

This clone has just a few counts. V is TRBV7-3 and J is TRBJ2-5, with D possibly TRBD2 on 5 matching bases. CDR1 is SGHTA, CDR2 FQGTGA, per germline. The CDR3 sequence is 15 residues long. Trimming shortened V by 5 bases and J by 5 bases, and 18 bases separated the two germline ends. The CDR3 nucleotides are TGTGCCAGCAGCATCTCCGGGTCCCGAGGGGAGACCCAGTACTTC. Translated: CASSISGSRGETQYF. Looking up the rest from reference TRBV7-3 and TRBJ2-5 gives the full variable domain: GAGVSQTPSNKVTEKGKYVELRCDPISGHTALYWYRQSLGQGPEFLIYFQGTGAADDSGLPNDRFFAVRPEGSVSTLKIQRTERGDSAVYLCASSISGSRGETQYFGPGTRLLVL.

This clone has only one observation. The chain links TRBV6-6 to TRBJ2-3; tentative D call: TRBD1 (5 bases). The V gene's germline CDR1 is MNHNY and CDR2 SVGAGI (reference sequence). V was trimmed by 9 bases and J by 2 bases, leaving 9 bases between them. The CDR3 extends over 12 amino acids. This CDR3 is CASYRSTDTQYF. The CDR3 region has the DNA TGTGCCAGTTACAGGTCCACAGATACGCAGTATTTT.

CDR3 nucleotide sequence: TGTGCCAGCAGCTACAGCTCGACTAACTATGGCTACACCTTC. Its translation is CASSYSSTNYGYTF. The V and J genes are TRBV11-2 and TRBJ1-2; D unresolved. With 4 bases removed from V and 0 bases from J, the gap between germline ends came to 9 bases. Germline V gene sequence: CDR1 SGHAT, CDR2 FQNNGV. The CDR3 is made up of 14 amino acids.

This chain joins TRBV19 and TRBJ1-1; D remains unclear. Trimming took off 3 bases at V and 7 bases at J, with 9 bases between the two ends. From germline, CDR1 is LNHDA and CDR2 SQIVND (reference sequence). The CDR3 extends over 12 amino acids. CDR3: CASSIGSGEAFF. DNA of the CDR3: TGTGCCAGTAGTATTGGGTCGGGTGAAGCTTTCTTT.

The chain couples TRBV4-3 to TRBJ2-7; 7 bases fit TRBD1. CDR3 length: 15 amino acids. V shed 1 base and J 7 bases; nucleotides not matched to a gene: 10. Germline CDR1 reads LGHNA; CDR2 reads YSLEER. The CDR3 bases are TGCGCCAGCAGCCAAGTTAGAAAAGGGGGCGGTGAGCAGTACTTC. Protein product: CASSQVRKGGGEQYF.

V and J are TRBV5-4 and TRBJ2-2; D is ambiguous. CDR1 is SGHNT and CDR2 is YYREEE in the germline V gene (reference sequence). The V end lost 3 bases, the J end lost 2 bases, and 14 bases lay between the germline ends. The CDR3 runs 16 residues. In DNA, the CDR3 is TGTGCCAGCAGCTCCGGTCGACTTCCCAACACCGGGGAGCTGTTTTTT. Translating it yields CASSSGRLPNTGELFF.

V is TRBV9 and J is TRBJ1-2; 9 nucleotides agree with TRBD1. Germline lookup yields CDR1 SGDLS and CDR2 YYNGEE. The V gene end was trimmed by 5 bases and the J gene end by 4 bases; junction bases not matched to a gene: 9. This CDR3 contains 15 residues. CDR3 bases: TGTGCCAGCAGTAGACAGGGGGAAAATGGCTATGGCTACACCTTC. Protein sequence: CASSRQGENGYGYTF. The whole variable domain, remainder taken from reference TRBV9 and TRBJ1-2, is DSGVTQTPKHLITATGQRVTLRCSPRSGDLSVYWYQQSLDQGLQFLIQYYNGEERAKGNILERFSAQQFPDLHSELNLSSLELGDSALYFCASSRQGENGYGYTFGSGTRLTVV.

The V gene is TRBV19, the J gene TRBJ2-1; tentative D call: TRBD2 (5 bases). The V and J ends lost 3 bases and 2 bases respectively, with 11 bases between them. This CDR3 has 15 residues. Germline loops: CDR1 LNHDA, CDR2 SQIVND (reference sequence). CDR3 nucleotide sequence: TGTGCCAGTAGTATCAAGCGGACCACCTACAATGAGCAGTTCTTC. Its translation is CASSIKRTTYNEQFF.

The V and J genes are TRBV15 and TRBJ2-1, with D perhaps matching TRBD2 (6 bases). CDR3 size: 16 residues. Looked up from germline, CDR1 is LNHNV and CDR2 is YYDKDF (reference sequence). Trimming took off 3 bases at V and 2 bases at J, with 14 bases between the two ends. This chain's CDR3 is CATSSSRGFAYNEQFF. CDR3 DNA sequence: TGTGCCACCAGCAGCTCCCGGGGGTTTGCCTACAATGAGCAGTTCTTC.